Following are 25 T cell receptor beta chains from one sample sequenced in a study of CD8 T cells in ankylosing spondylitis. TCRdb ran MiXCR on the 5' RACE reads and lists one entry per CDR3 protein. The sample yields 150,000 to 200,000 distinct CDR3 sequences, approximately 10% seen once. The source material was blood, either unsorted or a sorted T cell fraction (not recorded which). These receptor sequences come from a male donor with ankylosing spondylitis or in good health (not recorded which).

As for this clonotype: A much larger clone lies one base from this, so it may be a read error. V usage is TRBV20-1 and J usage is TRBJ2-7, with 14 positions matching TRBD2. The CDR3 extends over 15 amino acids. Germline values: CDR1 DFQATT, CDR2 SNEGSKA (reference sequence). J lost 6 bases, V lost 5 bases, and 9 bases had no gene match. The CDR3 reads CSARQVTSGRVEQYF. CDR3 coding DNA: TGCAGTGCTCGGCAAGTGACTAGCGGGAGGGTCGAGCAGTACTTC.

This clonotype came up many times. J is TRBJ2-3 and V is TRBV19; D uncertain. V lost 3 bases and J 2 bases, leaving 9 bases between the germline ends. This CDR3 contains 14 residues. Germline V lookup: CDR1 LNHDA, CDR2 SQIVND (reference sequence). The CDR3 nucleotides read TGTGCCAGTAGTATTCCCAGGTTCACAGATACGCAGTATTTT. Translation gives CASSIPRFTDTQYF.

This clonotype was recorded at least ten times. This chain uses TRBV5-6 with TRBJ2-2, with 9 nucleotides matching TRBD2. Germline V gives CDR1 SGHDT, CDR2 YYEEEE. This CDR3 contains 15 residues. V shed 4 bases and J 3 bases; nucleotides not matched to a gene: 4. The CDR3 sequence: CASSLLAGDTGELFF. DNA for the CDR3: TGTGCCAGCAGCCTCTTAGCGGGGGACACCGGGGAGCTGTTTTTT.

This clonotype was counted a few times. The chain recombines TRBV6-1 with TRBJ1-3; no firm D call. The CDR3 has 14 amino acids. CDR1 is MNHNS, CDR2 SASEGT, per germline. Trimming pared 3 bases from V and 2 bases from J, leaving 8 bases between. CDR3 in DNA: TGTGCCAGCAGTGAGGGCTTCGCTGGAAACACCATATATTTT. This sequence encodes CASSEGFAGNTIYF.

This clonotype was observed at least ten times. The rearrangement uses TRBV4-1 and TRBJ1-1; D is unresolved. CDR3 length equals 15 residues. Per the germline V gene, CDR1 is MGHRA and CDR2 is YSYEKL. V lost 1 base, J lost 1 base, and 10 bases lay in between. CDR3: CASSQGPRENTEAFF. In DNA form, the CDR3 reads TGCGCCAGCAGCCAAGGTCCCCGGGAGAACACTGAAGCTTTCTTT.

At least ten counts were recorded for this clonotype. The chain is built from TRBV10-3 and TRBJ2-2, with D tentatively TRBD2 (5 bases). The CDR3 is 16 residues long. Trimming cost V 2 bases and J 1 base, with 11 bases left between them. Germline values: CDR1 ENHRY, CDR2 SYGVKD. CDR3 nucleotide sequence: TGTGCCATCAGTGAGACCGGGATTTTGAACACCGGGGAGCTGTTTTTT. This encodes CAISETGILNTGELFF.

This clonotype was seen ten or more times. The rearrangement uses TRBV14 and TRBJ2-7; D not certain. Germline CDR1 is SGHDN and CDR2 is FVKESK. V was trimmed by 1 base and J by 6 bases, leaving 4 bases between them. CDR3 length: 11 amino acids. CDR3 in DNA: TGTGCCAGCAGCCAAGTCGGCGAGCAGTACTTC. Residues: CASSQVGEQYF.

The chain joins TRBV7-2 to TRBJ2-7; TRBD2 matches 11 bases. CDR1 SGHTA and CDR2 FQGNSA come from the germline V gene. The V gene end was trimmed by 5 bases and the J gene end by 4 bases; junction bases not matched to a gene: 10. This CDR3 is 16 amino acids long. The CDR3 DNA sequence: TGTGCCAGCAGCCCCCGTTTAGCGGGGGGGATATACGAGCAGTACTTC. It codes for CASSPRLAGGIYEQYF.

The V call is TRBV30, the J call TRBJ2-1, with D uncertain. Trimming shortened V by 4 bases and J by 0 bases, and 7 bases separated the two germline ends. The CDR3 has 13 residues. CDR1 and CDR2 (germline): GTSNPN, SVGIG (reference sequence). The CDR3 here is CAWMGFSYNEQFF. Written as DNA, the CDR3 is TGTGCCTGGATGGGGTTCTCCTACAATGAGCAGTTCTTC.

This clonotype was seen at least ten times. The rearrangement joins TRBV6-1 to TRBJ2-1, with TRBD2 matching 9 bases. The CDR3 totals 14 residues. V was clipped by 2 bases and J by 4 bases; unmatched bases: 0. Germline V gene data show CDR1 as MNHNS and CDR2 as SASEGT. As DNA, the CDR3 is TGTGCCAGCAGTGAACTAGCGGGATACAATGAGCAGTTCTTC. Protein: CASSELAGYNEQFF.

This chain uses TRBV10-3 with TRBJ1-1; the D gene is possibly TRBD1 (5 bases). Trimming removed 5 bases from V and 0 bases from J, with 10 bases in between. The CDR3 is made up of 14 amino acids. The germline V gene encodes CDR1 ENHRY and CDR2 SYGVKD. CDR3 loop: CAISPGTVNTEAFF. Written as DNA, the CDR3 is TGTGCCATCAGTCCCGGGACGGTGAACACTGAAGCTTTCTTT.

The table lists this clonotype with many counts. The CDR3 DNA follows: TGCGCCAGCAGCTTGCGAGTAGCGGGGGCCACAGATACGCAGTATTTT. Residues: CASSLRVAGATDTQYF. This chain joins TRBV5-1 and TRBJ2-3, with 9 nucleotides matching TRBD2. Germline assignment: CDR1 SGHRS and CDR2 YFSETQ. With 1 base clipped from V and 2 bases from J, the junction kept 5 bases outside the gene matches. The CDR3 loop spans 16 amino acids.

This clonotype occurred a few times. V gene TRBV6-1 combines with J gene TRBJ2-1; 7 bases are shared with TRBD1. V was clipped by 8 bases and J by 2 bases; unmatched bases: 6. This CDR3 contains 14 residues. CDR1 and CDR2 (germline): MNHNS, SASEGT. CDR3 sequence reads: CASGPGQTYNEQFF. Here the CDR3 DNA reads TGTGCCAGCGGACCGGGACAGACCTACAATGAGCAGTTCTTC.

This clonotype was detected many times. The chain uses TRBV6-5 and TRBJ2-7; D remains unclear. CDR3 length: 15 residues. V shed 6 bases and J shed 2 bases, with 17 bases lying between them. In germline, CDR1 is MNHEY, CDR2 SVGAGI. CDR3 sequence reads: CASSAGSAPTYEQYF. The CDR3 nucleotides read TGTGCCAGCAGCGCCGGCAGCGCACCCACCTACGAGCAGTACTTC.

This clonotype was observed at least ten times. The chain couples TRBV20-1 to TRBJ2-1, with D hard to call. V lost 0 bases to trimming and J lost 1 base, with 13 bases between them. Germline loops: CDR1 DFQATT, CDR2 SNEGSKA (reference sequence). This CDR3 spans 16 amino acids. DNA for the CDR3: TGCAGTGCTAGAGATAGGGCAGGCGGTTCCTACAATGAGCAGTTCTTC. As protein: CSARDRAGGSYNEQFF.

The table lists this clonotype with many counts. The chain recombines TRBV10-2 with TRBJ2-3; D unclear. Germline V gene data show CDR1 as WSHSY and CDR2 as SAAADI. V was trimmed by 8 bases and J by 2 bases, leaving 8 bases between them. The CDR3 runs 12 residues. CDR3 sequence reads: CASGPFTDTQYF. Here the CDR3 DNA reads TGCGCCAGCGGCCCATTCACAGATACGCAGTATTTT.

This clonotype was recorded at least ten times. The chain has TRBV7-2 and TRBJ1-5; the match to TRBD1 covers 7 bases. The CDR3 length is 13 residues. Trimming removed 5 bases from V and 8 bases from J; junction bases left unmatched: 6. Germline CDR1 SGHTA, CDR2 FQGNSA. The CDR3 loop is CASSGGQREPQHF. The CDR3 nucleotides read TGTGCCAGCAGCGGGGGACAGAGGGAGCCCCAGCATTTT. The variable domain in full, with the rest retrieved from reference TRBV7-2 and TRBJ1-5, is GAGVSQSPSNKVTEKGKDVELRCDPISGHTALYWYRQSLGQGLEFLIYFQGNSAPDKSGLPSDRFSAERTGGSVSTLTIQRTQQEDSAVYLCASSGGQREPQHFGDGTRLSIL.

The sample holds a few counts of this clonotype. The genes are TRBV12-3 or TRBV12-4 and TRBJ2-1; 11 bases are shared with TRBD2. J lost 8 bases, V lost 3 bases, and 15 bases had no gene match. The CDR3 has 18 residues. The CDR3 DNA reads TGTGCCAGCAGTTTCTGGGGTAGAACGCGACTAGCGGGATATGAGCAGTTCTTC. Translation gives CASSFWGRTRLAGYEQFF.

This clonotype was observed a few times. The chain employs TRBV5-1 and TRBJ2-7; 13 positions match TRBD2. Germline V gives CDR1 SGHRS, CDR2 YFSETQ. Trimming cost V 4 bases and J 3 bases; bases outside gene matches: 7. The CDR3 length is 16 residues. The CDR3 protein is CASSPGLAGHFYEQYF. The CDR3 nucleotides read TGCGCCAGCAGCCCGGGACTAGCGGGACACTTCTACGAGCAGTACTTC.

This clonotype was counted ten times or more. V gene TRBV29-1 combines with J gene TRBJ2-6, with 9 bases matching TRBD1. This CDR3 comprises 16 residues. CDR1 SQVTM and CDR2 ANQGSEA come from the germline V gene. V lost 5 bases to trimming and J lost 2 bases; unmatched junction nucleotides: 7. The CDR3 region has the DNA TGCAGCGTTCAGGGACAGGGTTTCACTGGGGCCAACGTCCTGACTTTC. Residues: CSVQGQGFTGANVLTF.

In its sample, this clonotype was seen many times. The chain links TRBV12-3 or TRBV12-4 to TRBJ2-5; TRBD2 is a possible D gene (6 bases). The CDR3 has 15 residues. Trimming removed 0 bases from V and 2 bases from J, with 10 bases in between. The CDR3 DNA follows: TGTGCCAGCAGTTTAGCGGTAGCGGATCAAGAGACCCAGTACTTC. Its translation is CASSLAVADQETQYF.

There are many counts of this clonotype. The V call is TRBV12-3 or TRBV12-4, the J call TRBJ1-1, with a possible D match to TRBD1 (5 bases). Trimming left V 6 bases short and J 2 bases short, with 16 bases between. This CDR3 region has 15 residues. Here the CDR3 DNA reads TGTGCCAGCAGGTGGGCCGTGGGGGGTAACACTGAAGCTTTCTTT. Translating it yields CASRWAVGGNTEAFF.

This clonotype was seen many times. The chain uses TRBV29-1 and TRBJ1-2; D is ambiguous. The germline V gene encodes CDR1 SQVTM and CDR2 ANQGSEA. This CDR3 has 11 residues. The V end was cut by 4 bases, the J end by 3 bases, with 6 bases between. The CDR3 sequence is CSVVEDYGYTF. CDR3 coding DNA: TGCAGCGTTGTGGAGGACTATGGCTACACCTTC. The entire variable domain, with the rest obtained from reference TRBV29-1 and TRBJ1-2, is as follows: SAVISQKPSRDICQRGTSLTIQCQVDSQVTMMFWYRQQPGQSLTLIATANQGSEATYESGFVIDKFPISRPNLTFSTLTVSNMSPEDSSIYLCSVVEDYGYTFGSGTRLTVV.

This clonotype has ten or more counts. The CDR3 DNA reads as TGTGCCAGCAGCTTAGTGGAGACAGGGCACGGCTACACCTTC. Translation: CASSLVETGHGYTF. The chain employs TRBV7-6 and TRBJ1-2, with 7 bases aligning to TRBD1. The V segment lost 1 base and the J segment 8 bases; nucleotides outside the gene matches: 7. The germline V gene encodes CDR1 SGHVS and CDR2 FNYEAQ. The CDR3 consists of 14 residues.

This clonotype came up many times. V gene TRBV3-1 combines with J gene TRBJ2-1; no reliable D call. The CDR3 is 14 residues long. Germline V CDR1 and CDR2: LGHDT, YNNKEL (reference sequence). Trimming took off 1 base at V and 8 bases at J, with 12 bases between the two ends. The CDR3 nucleotides read TGTGCCAGCAGCCAAGGGGTTCCTCCCCATGAGCAGTTCTTC. Amino acid sequence: CASSQGVPPHEQFF.